These 10 T cell receptor beta chains were all obtained from the same sample, sequenced in a study of shared clonotypes between healthy human individuals. TCRdb's table, derived via immunoSEQ multiplex PCR, lists solely in-frame clones and lacks some. The data contain about 340,000 clones, roughly 80% of them singletons. What was sequenced was memory CD4+ T cells sorted from blood. Regarding subset: CD45RA-negative fraction. These receptors all come from a man aged 30-40 years in good health.

The chain carries TRBV5-6 and TRBJ1-1; D might be TRBD1 (6 bases). The germline CDR1 and CDR2 sequences are SGHDT and YYEEEE. Trimming pared 2 bases from V and 1 base from J, leaving 9 bases between. The CDR3 has 14 residues. In DNA, the CDR3 is TGTGCCAGCAGCTTTAAGACAGGGAACACTGAAGCTTTCTTT. It codes for CASSFKTGNTEAFF.

V is TRBV2 and J is TRBJ2-7, with D possibly matching TRBD2 (6 bases). Germline CDR1 and CDR2: SNHLY and FYNNEI. The CDR3 covers 14 residues. V was trimmed by 3 bases and J by 2 bases, leaving 11 bases between them. As DNA, the CDR3 is TGTGCCAGCAGTGACCAGGCTAGCGCCTACGAGCAGTACTTC. Its protein is CASSDQASAYEQYF. Drawing the rest from reference TRBV2 and TRBJ2-7, the complete variable domain is EPEVTQTPSHQVTQMGQEVILRCVPISNHLYFYWYRQILGQKVEFLVSFYNNEISEKSEIFDDQFSVERPDGSNFTLKIRSTKLEDSAMYFCASSDQASAYEQYFGPGTRLTVT.

This clone has only one observation. The chain recombines TRBV30 with TRBJ1-5; D unresolved. Germline-derived CDR1 and CDR2 are GTSNPN and SVGIG (reference sequence). Trimming stripped 3 bases from V and 4 bases from J, with 10 bases between. The CDR3 consists of 13 residues. CDR3 sequence (DNA): TGTGCCTGGAGCGCGGTCGCAAATCAGCCCCAGCATTTT. Amino acids: CAWSAVANQPQHF. Full variable domain (remainder filled in from reference TRBV30 and TRBJ1-5): SQTIHQWPATLVQPVGSPLSLECTVEGTSNPNLYWYRQAAGRGLQLLFYSVGIGQISSEVPQNLSASRPQDRQFILSSKKLLLSDSGFYLCAWSAVANQPQHFGDGTRLSIL.

This clone occurred once. This chain connects TRBV19 to TRBJ2-5; D is uncertain. The V end lost 5 bases, the J end lost 2 bases, and 12 bases lay between the germline ends. The CDR3 contains 14 residues. The germline CDR1 and CDR2 sequences are LNHDA and SQIVND (reference sequence). CDR3 protein: CASSSAVFQETQYF. The CDR3 region has the DNA TGTGCCAGTAGTTCGGCAGTGTTTCAAGAGACCCAGTACTTC.

This clone has just a few counts. A junction boundary mismatches the germline segment, possibly from a read error. Here the CDR3 DNA reads TGTGCCAGCTCACTTCGAGGGAGTGGGAGTGTGTTGAACTTC. Protein: CASSLRGSGSVLNF. The J gene is TRBJ2-7, the V gene TRBV18; a possible D gene is TRBD2 (5 bases). Germline V CDR1 and CDR2: KGHSH, LQKENI. The CDR3 is 14 amino acids. Filled out from reference TRBV18 and TRBJ2-7, the complete variable domain reads NAGVMQNPRHLVRRRGQEARLRCSPMKGHSHVYWYRQLPEEGLKFMVYLQKENIIDESGMPKERFSAEFPKEGPSILRIQQVVRGDSAAYFCASSLRGSGSVLNFGPGTRLTVT.

In nucleotides, the CDR3 is TGTGCCACCAGCTACGGTGGGACCAGAGGCGGGGAGCTGTTTTTT. Translation gives CATSYGGTRGGELFF. The rearrangement links TRBV15 to TRBJ2-2, with D tentatively TRBD1 or TRBD2 (5 bases each). CDR3 length: 15 amino acids. Germline V gives CDR1 LNHNV, CDR2 YYDKDF (reference sequence). Trimming pared 5 bases from V and 7 bases from J, leaving 17 bases between.

The chain is built from TRBV19 and TRBJ2-1; 7 nucleotides agree with TRBD2. The germline V gene has CDR1 LNHDA and CDR2 SQIVND (reference sequence). The trim removed 7 bases at V and 4 bases at J, leaving 13 bases unmatched. The CDR3 has 16 amino acids. CDR3 in amino acids: CASKSGAGNDYNEQFF. The CDR3 DNA reads as TGTGCCAGTAAGTCAGGAGCGGGGAATGATTACAATGAGCAGTTCTTC.

The chain joins TRBV6-5 to TRBJ1-1, with 7 nucleotides matching TRBD1. The CDR3 has 14 amino acids. Germline assignment: CDR1 MNHEY and CDR2 SVGAGI. After removal of 7 bases from V and 9 bases from J, the junction contained 14 bases not matched to a gene. The CDR3 spells CASTPRAPGQKAFF. The CDR3, as DNA: TGTGCCAGCACCCCAAGAGCTCCGGGACAGAAAGCTTTCTTT.

The chain employs TRBV19 and TRBJ1-1, with TRBD1 matching over 11 bases. Germline V CDR1 and CDR2: LNHDA, SQIVND (reference sequence). The CDR3 loop spans 15 amino acids. Germline trimming cut 5 bases from V and 4 bases from J; bases unmatched to any gene: 6. CDR3 sequence reads: CASSYRTGGGTEAFF. CDR3 sequence (DNA): TGTGCCAGTAGTTACAGGACAGGGGGCGGCACTGAAGCTTTCTTT. Full variable domain (rest looked up from reference TRBV19 and TRBJ1-1): DGGITQSPKYLFRKEGQNVTLSCEQNLNHDAMYWYRQDPGQGLRLIYYSQIVNDFQKGDIAEGYSVSREKKESFPLTVTSAQKNPTAFYLCASSYRTGGGTEAFFGQGTRLTVV.

The rearrangement links TRBV29-1 to TRBJ2-5, with D possibly being TRBD1 or TRBD2 (7 bases each). The CDR3 is 15 residues long. Between the trimmed V and J ends, which lost 5 bases and 4 bases, there was a span of 20 bases. Germline V gene data show CDR1 as SQVTM and CDR2 as ANQGSEA. The CDR3 reads CSVRGSGGDSETQYF. CDR3 nucleotide sequence: TGCAGCGTTCGAGGGTCAGGGGGGGATTCAGAGACCCAGTACTTC. The variable domain in full, with the rest retrieved from reference TRBV29-1 and TRBJ2-5, is SAVISQKPSRDICQRGTSLTIQCQVDSQVTMMFWYRQQPGQSLTLIATANQGSEATYESGFVIDKFPISRPNLTFSTLTVSNMSPEDSSIYLCSVRGSGGDSETQYFGPGTRLLVL.